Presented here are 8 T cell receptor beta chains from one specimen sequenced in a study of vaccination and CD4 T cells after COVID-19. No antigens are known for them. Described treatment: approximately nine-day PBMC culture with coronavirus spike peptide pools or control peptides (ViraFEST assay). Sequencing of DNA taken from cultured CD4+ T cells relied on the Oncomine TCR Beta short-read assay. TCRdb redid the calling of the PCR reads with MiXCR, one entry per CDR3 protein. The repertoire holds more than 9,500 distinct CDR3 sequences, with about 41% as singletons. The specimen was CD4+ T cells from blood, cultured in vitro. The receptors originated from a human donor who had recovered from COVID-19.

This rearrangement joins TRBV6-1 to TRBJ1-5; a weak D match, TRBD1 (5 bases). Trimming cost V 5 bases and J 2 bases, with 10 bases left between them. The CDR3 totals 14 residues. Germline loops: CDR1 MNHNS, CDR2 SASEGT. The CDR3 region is CASSPGLGNQPQHF. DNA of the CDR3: TGTGCCAGCAGTCCAGGGTTGGGCAATCAGCCCCAGCATTTT.

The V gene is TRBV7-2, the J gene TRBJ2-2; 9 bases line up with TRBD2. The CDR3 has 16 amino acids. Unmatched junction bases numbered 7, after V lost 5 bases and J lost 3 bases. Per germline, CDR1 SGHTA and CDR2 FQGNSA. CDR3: CASSATSGHYTGELFF. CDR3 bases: TGTGCCAGCAGCGCGACTAGCGGACATTACACCGGGGAGCTGTTTTTT.

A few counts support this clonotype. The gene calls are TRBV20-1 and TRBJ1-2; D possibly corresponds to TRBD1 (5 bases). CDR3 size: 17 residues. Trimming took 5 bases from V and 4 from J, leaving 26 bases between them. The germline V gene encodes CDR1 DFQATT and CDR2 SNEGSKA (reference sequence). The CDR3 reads CSAYTSMVRGRGYGYTF. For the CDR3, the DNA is TGCAGTGCTTATACCTCCATGGTGAGGGGCCGTGGCTATGGCTACACCTTC.

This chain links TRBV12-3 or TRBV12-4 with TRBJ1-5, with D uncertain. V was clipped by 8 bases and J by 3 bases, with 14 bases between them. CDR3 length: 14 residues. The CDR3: CASRGDLTNQPQHF. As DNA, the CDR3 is TGTGCCAGCCGAGGTGACCTTACCAATCAGCCCCAGCATTTT.

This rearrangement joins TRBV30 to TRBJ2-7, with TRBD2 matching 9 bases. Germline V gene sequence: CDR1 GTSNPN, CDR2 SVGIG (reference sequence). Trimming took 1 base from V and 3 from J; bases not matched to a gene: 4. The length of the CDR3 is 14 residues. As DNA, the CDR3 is TGTGCCTGGAGTGGGACTAGCGCATACTACGAGCAGTACTTC. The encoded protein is CAWSGTSAYYEQYF. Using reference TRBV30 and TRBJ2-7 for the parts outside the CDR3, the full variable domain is SQTIHQWPATLVQPVGSPLSLECTVEGTSNPNLYWYRQAAGRGLQLLFYSVGIGQISSEVPQNLSASRPQDRQFILSSKKLLLSDSGFYLCAWSGTSAYYEQYFGPGTRLTVT.

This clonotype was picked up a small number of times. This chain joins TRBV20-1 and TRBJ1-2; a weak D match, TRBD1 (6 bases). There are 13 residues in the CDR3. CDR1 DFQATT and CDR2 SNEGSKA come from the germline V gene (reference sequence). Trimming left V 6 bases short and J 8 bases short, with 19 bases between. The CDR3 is CSAGGGRTAGYTF. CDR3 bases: TGCAGTGCGGGAGGGGGGAGGACAGCAGGCTACACCTTC.

CDR3 nucleotide sequence: TGCGCCAGCAGCTCACGACAGGGGATGACTGGAAACACCATATATTTT. The encoded protein is CASSSRQGMTGNTIYF. The chain uses TRBV5-1 and TRBJ1-3; 8 nucleotides line up with TRBD1. Germline values: CDR1 SGHRS, CDR2 YFSETQ. CDR3 length: 16 amino acids. The V segment lost 3 bases and the J segment 2 bases; nucleotides outside the gene matches: 7.

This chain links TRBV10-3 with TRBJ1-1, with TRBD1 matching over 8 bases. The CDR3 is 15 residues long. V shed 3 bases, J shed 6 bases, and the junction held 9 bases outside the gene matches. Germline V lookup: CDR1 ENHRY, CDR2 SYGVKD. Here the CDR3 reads CAISDGQGVNAEAFF. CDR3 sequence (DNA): TGTGCCATCAGTGACGGACAGGGAGTGAATGCTGAAGCTTTCTTT.